This T cell receptor (beta chain) is drawn from a study of blood T cell repertoires in COVID-19. Study-wide background: Donors in the United States, Italy and Spain gave samples during acute or convalescent COVID-19. T cells, B-cell-depleted T cells, or PBMCs provided the cDNA or gDNA that served as material.

Germline CDR1 SGDLS, CDR2 YYNGEE. The CDR3 contains 15 residues. Trimming took 0 bases from V and 3 from J, leaving 10 bases between them. As originally analysed: For nucleated cells, counts were estimated from reference gene primer amplification. Sequencing was performed with immunoSEQ multiplex PCR; in TCRdb, only in-frame clones are kept and a portion is missing. V, J and clone size derive from that table, while D and trimming were established from the DNA sequence. In the table there are approximately 300,000 clones, 87% of which are singletons. The chain has TRBV9 and TRBJ1-5; tentatively, D is TRBD1 (6 bases). Sequencing input: PBMCs or T cells enriched from blood (not recorded which). This TCR came from a woman in her twenties or thirties who had recovered from COVID-19. The CDR3 spells CASSVGQADNQPQHF. Written as DNA, the CDR3 is TGTGCCAGCAGCGTAGGACAGGCTGACAATCAGCCCCAGCATTTT.